This T cell receptor beta chain was captured by sequencing in a study of OX40 agonist ivuxolimab in advanced cancers. About the study: Ivuxolimab is a fully human IgG2 antibody that activates OX40 (CD134). Hepatocellular carcinoma, melanoma, renal cell or head and neck cancer occurred in dose-escalation patients. Study-wide findings and caveats: Relatively little clonal expansion, among the lowest observed, appeared in partial responders at 0.1-3.0 mg/kg. Undetermined was the antigen specificity of the expanded peripheral T cells.

Remarks on this clone: Its specificity is unknown.

Sequenced by immunoSEQ multiplex PCR; TCRdb stores in-frame clones only, minus some. The sample gives 65,000 to 90,000 clones, approximately 83% of which show up once; approximately 5.1% is in the top ten. The sequence came from an adult with an advanced solid tumor such as melanoma, head and neck, liver or kidney cancer. Material: CD4+ or CD8+ T cells sorted from blood, obtained in a trial of the OX40 agonist ivuxolimab.

CDR3 nucleotides: TGTGCCAGCAGCCAAGACAGTGGCTACGAGCAGTACTTC. Its protein product is CASSQDSGYEQYF. The chain employs TRBV4-2 and TRBJ2-7, with D uncertain. The CDR3 extends over 13 amino acids. The V and J ends lost 0 bases and 3 bases respectively, with 6 bases between them. CDR1 and CDR2 from the germline V gene are LGHNA and YNFKEQ.